This T cell receptor (beta chain) was sequenced for a study of Graves' ophthalmopathy and Graves' hyperthyroidism. Amplification from RNA transcripts yielded the TCR beta CDR3 regions. RT-PCR was first run with HTBI primers, then multiplex PCR in a second round. One entry per CDR3 protein, called by TCRdb with MiXCR from the multiplex PCR reads. The sample holds about 16,000 distinct CDR3 sequences, more than 45% seen once. Aged 18 to 65, hyperthyroidism patients had been newly diagnosed, with under 2 months' duration. Sampling around 9.8 ml of fresh peripheral blood provided the PBMCs. Many counts were recorded for this clonotype. What was sequenced was peripheral blood. The receptor was isolated from a woman in her forties with stable Graves' hyperthyroidism.

The CDR3 sequence: CASTHPGQGTLHF. The CDR3 DNA sequence: TGTGCCAGCACCCATCCGGGACAGGGGACCCTCCACTTT. V is TRBV6-1 and J is TRBJ1-6, with 10 bases fitting TRBD1. Germline assignment: CDR1 MNHNS and CDR2 SASEGT. The CDR3 consists of 13 residues. Germline trimming cut 7 bases from V and 14 bases from J; bases unmatched to any gene: 8.